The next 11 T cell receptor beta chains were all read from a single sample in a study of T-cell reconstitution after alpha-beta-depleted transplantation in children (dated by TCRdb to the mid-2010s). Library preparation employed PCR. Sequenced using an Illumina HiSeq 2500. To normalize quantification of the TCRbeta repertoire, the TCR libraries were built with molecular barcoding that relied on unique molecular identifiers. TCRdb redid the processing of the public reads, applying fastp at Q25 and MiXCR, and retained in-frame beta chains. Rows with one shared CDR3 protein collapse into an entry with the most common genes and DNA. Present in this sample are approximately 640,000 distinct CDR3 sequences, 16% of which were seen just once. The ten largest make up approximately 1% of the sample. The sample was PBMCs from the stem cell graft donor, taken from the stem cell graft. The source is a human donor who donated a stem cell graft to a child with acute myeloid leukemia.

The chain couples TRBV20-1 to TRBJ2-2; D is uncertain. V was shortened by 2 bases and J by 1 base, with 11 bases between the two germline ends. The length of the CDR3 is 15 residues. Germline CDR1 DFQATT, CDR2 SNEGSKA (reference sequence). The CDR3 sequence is CSARSLERNTGELFF. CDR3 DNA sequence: TGCAGTGCTAGATCTCTTGAGCGGAACACCGGGGAGCTGTTTTTT.

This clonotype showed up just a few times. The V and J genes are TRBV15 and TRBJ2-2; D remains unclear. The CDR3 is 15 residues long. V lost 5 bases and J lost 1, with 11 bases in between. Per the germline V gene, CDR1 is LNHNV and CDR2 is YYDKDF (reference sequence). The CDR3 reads CATSFRKQNTGELFF. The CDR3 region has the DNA TGTGCCACCAGCTTCAGGAAACAGAACACCGGGGAGCTGTTTTTT.

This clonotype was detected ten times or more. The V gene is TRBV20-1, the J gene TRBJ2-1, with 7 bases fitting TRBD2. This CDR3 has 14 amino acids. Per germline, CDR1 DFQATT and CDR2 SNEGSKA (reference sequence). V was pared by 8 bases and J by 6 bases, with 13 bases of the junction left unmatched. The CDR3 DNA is TGCAGTAAATATGGACTAGGGGCGTCCAATGAGCAGTTCTTC. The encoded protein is CSKYGLGASNEQFF.

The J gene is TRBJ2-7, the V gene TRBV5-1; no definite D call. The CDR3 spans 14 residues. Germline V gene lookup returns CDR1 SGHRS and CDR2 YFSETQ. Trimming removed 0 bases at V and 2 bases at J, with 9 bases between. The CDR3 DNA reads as TGCGCCAGCAGCTTGGAACACGCAGCCTACGAGCAGTACTTC. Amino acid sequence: CASSLEHAAYEQYF. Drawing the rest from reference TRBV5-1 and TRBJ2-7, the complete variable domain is KAGVTQTPRYLIKTRGQQVTLSCSPISGHRSVSWYQQTPGQGLQFLFEYFSETQRNKGNFPGRFSGRQFSNSRSEMNVSTLELGDSALYLCASSLEHAAYEQYFGPGTRLTVT.

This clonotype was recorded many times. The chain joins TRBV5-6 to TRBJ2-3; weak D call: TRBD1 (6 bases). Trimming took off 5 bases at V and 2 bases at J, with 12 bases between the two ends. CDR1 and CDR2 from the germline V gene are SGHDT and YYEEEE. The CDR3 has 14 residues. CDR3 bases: TGTGCCAGCAGTCCAGCAGGGGACACAGATACGCAGTATTTT. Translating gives CASSPAGDTDTQYF.

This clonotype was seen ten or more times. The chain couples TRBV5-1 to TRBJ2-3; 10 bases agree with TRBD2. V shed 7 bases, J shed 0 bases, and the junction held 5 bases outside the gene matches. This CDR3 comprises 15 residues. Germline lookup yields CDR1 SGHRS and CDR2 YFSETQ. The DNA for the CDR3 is TGCGCCAGCCGAAGGACTAGCGGAAGCACAGATACGCAGTATTTT. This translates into CASRRTSGSTDTQYF.

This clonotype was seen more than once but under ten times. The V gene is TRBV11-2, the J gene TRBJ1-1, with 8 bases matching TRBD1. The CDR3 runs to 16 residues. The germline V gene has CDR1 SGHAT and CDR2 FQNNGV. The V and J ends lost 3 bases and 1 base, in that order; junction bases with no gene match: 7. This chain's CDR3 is CASSFKTGAENTEAFF. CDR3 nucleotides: TGTGCCAGCAGCTTCAAGACAGGGGCTGAGAACACTGAAGCTTTCTTT.

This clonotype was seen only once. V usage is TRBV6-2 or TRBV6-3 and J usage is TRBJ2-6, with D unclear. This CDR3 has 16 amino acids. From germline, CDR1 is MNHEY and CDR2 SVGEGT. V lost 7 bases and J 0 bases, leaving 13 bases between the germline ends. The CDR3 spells CASTLTRSSGANVLTF. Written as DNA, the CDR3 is TGTGCCAGCACCCTCACCCGTTCCTCTGGGGCCAACGTCCTGACTTTC.

The CDR3 bases are TGTGCCAGCAGTTCGGACAGGGTTCTCTATGGCTACACCTTC. It translates to CASSSDRVLYGYTF. The chain couples TRBV12-3 or TRBV12-4 to TRBJ1-2, with 8 bases aligning to TRBD1. Germline trimming cut 4 bases from V and 4 bases from J; bases unmatched to any gene: 5. The CDR3 runs 14 residues.

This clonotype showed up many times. DNA for the CDR3: TGCAGTGCTAGAGATCTTGCCAGAGGTTACAATGAGCAGTTCTTC. It is translated as CSARDLARGYNEQFF. The chain uses TRBV20-1 and TRBJ2-1; no definite D call. Germline V gives CDR1 DFQATT, CDR2 SNEGSKA (reference sequence). With 0 bases removed from V and 4 bases from J, the gap between germline ends came to 13 bases. This CDR3 has 15 amino acids.

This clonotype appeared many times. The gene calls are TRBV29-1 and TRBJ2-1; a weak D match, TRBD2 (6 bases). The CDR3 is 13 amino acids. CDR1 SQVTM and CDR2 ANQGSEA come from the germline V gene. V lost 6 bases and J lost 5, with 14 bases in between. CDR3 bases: TGCAGCGTCCCCTCTCCGGGGGACAATGAGCAGTTCTTC. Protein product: CSVPSPGDNEQFF.